The clone carrying this T cell receptor beta chain has just a few counts. The antigen is not known. This record belongs to a study of regulatory and conventional T cells in RAG deficiency. Germline CDR1 is MDHEN and CDR2 is SYDVKM. The CDR3 is made up of 15 amino acids. The V gene lost 2 bases and the J gene lost 4 bases, with 14 bases spanning the gap. Sequencing was performed with immunoSEQ multiplex PCR; in TCRdb, only in-frame clones are kept and a portion is missing. The sample comprises tens of thousands of clones, around 95% of which are singletons, and 1% to 1.5% rests with the top ten. Study-level results: Sorted Omenn CD25-high CD127-low cells may not be bona fide Tregs. In Omenn syndrome, Treg and Tconv repertoires overlapped >90%. Other subsets showed approximately 9.6-fold reductions, but Treg unique TCR beta sequences fell roughly 110-fold in these patients.

The sorted conventional CD4+ T cells were CD25-low and CD127-high, with genomic DNA sequenced. The sample also formed part of further work on regulatory T cells. This second study notes: Amplification used 52 TRBV primers and 13 TRBJ primers. Regulatory T cells showed the strongest V-J pair restriction and V/J gene skewing among patient repertoires.

Specimen: CD25- CD4+ T cells sorted from blood. The chain recombines TRBV28 with TRBJ1-2; TRBD1 might be the D (5 bases). The TCR sequence derives from a human donor in good health. The CDR3 is CASSLQGIMAYGYTF. CDR3 bases: TGTGCCAGCAGTTTACAGGGAATTATGGCCTATGGCTACACCTTC.